This passage covers 11 T cell receptor beta chains from one sample sequenced in a study of T cell changes during pregnancy in multiple sclerosis. Profiling relied on immunoSEQ multiplex PCR, and the TCRdb table lists in-frame clones only, not all of them. The sample lists 99,000 or so clones, around 93% occurring once. The specimen comprised peripheral blood, sampled after pregnancy. Receptors were obtained from a female donor with multiple sclerosis, enrolled in a pregnancy study.

The rearrangement joins TRBV19 to TRBJ1-3; TRBD1 matches at 7 bases. Per germline, CDR1 LNHDA and CDR2 SQIVND (reference sequence). V was clipped by 4 bases and J by 0 bases; unmatched bases: 15. The length of the CDR3 is 19 residues. The CDR3 nucleotides read TGTGCCAGTAGTACCTCGACAGGGCTTGGGGCCCCCTCTGGAAACACCATATATTTT. Protein: CASSTSTGLGAPSGNTIYF. Using reference TRBV19 and TRBJ1-3 for the parts outside the CDR3, the full variable domain is DGGITQSPKYLFRKEGQNVTLSCEQNLNHDAMYWYRQDPGQGLRLIYYSQIVNDFQKGDIAEGYSVSREKKESFPLTVTSAQKNPTAFYLCASSTSTGLGAPSGNTIYFGEGSWLTVV.

The rearrangement uses TRBV19 and TRBJ2-3, with TRBD2 matching 8 bases. The V segment lost 1 base and the J segment 4 bases; nucleotides outside the gene matches: 4. The germline CDR1 and CDR2 sequences are LNHDA and SQIVND (reference sequence). The CDR3 has 15 residues. CDR3 sequence reads: CASSIGAGAADTQYF. The CDR3 coding sequence is TGTGCCAGTAGTATAGGAGCGGGAGCCGCAGATACGCAGTATTTT.

This clone has just one count. The chain carries TRBV29-1 and TRBJ1-1; D uncertain. The V end was cut by 5 bases, the J end by 3 bases, with 7 bases between. Germline CDR1 reads SQVTM; CDR2 reads ANQGSEA. The CDR3 is 11 amino acids. This chain's CDR3 is CSVPSYTEAFF. CDR3 coding DNA: TGCAGCGTTCCTAGCTACACTGAAGCTTTCTTT.

This chain joins TRBV6-5 and TRBJ1-1; 9 bases fit TRBD1. Trimming took 11 bases from V and 3 from J; bases not matched to a gene: 13. Germline-derived CDR1 and CDR2 are MNHEY and SVGAGI. The CDR3 consists of 15 residues. CDR3 protein: CAARDRQGVDTEAFF. In DNA form, the CDR3 reads TGTGCCGCTCGCGACCGACAGGGGGTGGACACTGAAGCTTTCTTT.

V and J are TRBV11-2 and TRBJ2-5, with D perhaps TRBD2 (7 bases). V lost 5 bases to trimming and J lost 2 bases, with 15 bases between them. The length of the CDR3 is 15 residues. Germline V gives CDR1 SGHAT, CDR2 FQNNGV. The CDR3 DNA reads TGTGCCAGCAGCAAAGGGGGGGCAGGGCAAGAGACCCAGTACTTC. Protein: CASSKGGAGQETQYF.

V gene TRBV4-2 combines with J gene TRBJ1-3; 8 nucleotides align to TRBD1. Germline loops: CDR1 LGHNA, CDR2 YNFKEQ. CDR3 length equals 18 residues. The trim removed 0 bases at V and 4 bases at J, leaving 11 bases unmatched. This CDR3 reads CASSQDFDRGPLGNTIYF. CDR3 nucleotides: TGTGCCAGCAGCCAAGATTTCGACAGGGGTCCGTTAGGAAACACCATATATTTT.

The chain uses TRBV27 and TRBJ2-1, with 8 bases fitting TRBD1. The length of the CDR3 is 15 residues. The V segment lost 0 bases and the J segment 3 bases; nucleotides outside the gene matches: 1. The germline V gene has CDR1 MNHEY and CDR2 SMNVEV (reference sequence). This CDR3 is CASSLSDRVYNEQFF. As DNA, the CDR3 is TGTGCCAGCAGTTTATCGGACAGGGTCTACAATGAGCAGTTCTTC.

V gene TRBV7-9 combines with J gene TRBJ2-5; D gene ambiguous. Germline V gives CDR1 SEHNR, CDR2 FQNEAQ (reference sequence). V shed 5 bases and J shed 2 bases, with 3 bases lying between them. The CDR3 has 11 amino acids. The DNA of the CDR3 is TGTGCCAGCAGCCTACAAGAGACCCAGTACTTC. Translated: CASSLQETQYF. The full variable domain, in which reference TRBV7-9 and TRBJ2-5 provide the parts outside the CDR3, is DTGVSQNPRHKITKRGQNVTFRCDPISEHNRLYWYRQTLGQGPEFLTYFQNEAQLEKSRLLSDRFSAERPKGSFSTLEIQRTEQGDSAMYLCASSLQETQYFGPGTRLLVL.

The chain is built from TRBV28 and TRBJ2-7; TRBD1 might be the D (5 bases). The germline gives CDR1 MDHEN, CDR2 SYDVKM. V was clipped by 2 bases and J by 2 bases, with 10 bases between them. The CDR3 length is 14 residues. The CDR3 nucleotides read TGTGCCAGCAGTTTAAACCAGGGCACCTACGAGCAGTACTTC. This encodes CASSLNQGTYEQYF.

The V and J genes are TRBV29-1 and TRBJ2-1; D is unresolved. Between the trimmed V and J ends, which lost 1 base and 1 base, there was a span of 14 bases. This CDR3 region has 16 residues. The germline CDR1 and CDR2 sequences are SQVTM and ANQGSEA. In nucleotides, the CDR3 is TGCAGCGTTGAAGGGGCTGGGTGGGCGTCCTACAATGAGCAGTTCTTC. Its protein product is CSVEGAGWASYNEQFF.

This clone has a single count. The V and J genes are TRBV7-6 and TRBJ1-3; tentative D call: TRBD1 (5 bases). CDR1 and CDR2 (germline): SGHVS, FNYEAQ. V lost 1 base and J lost 0, with 13 bases in between. CDR3 length: 17 residues. The CDR3 DNA is TGTGCCAGCAGCTTAGAAGGGGCAGGCACCTCTGGAAACACCATATATTTT. Its protein is CASSLEGAGTSGNTIYF.